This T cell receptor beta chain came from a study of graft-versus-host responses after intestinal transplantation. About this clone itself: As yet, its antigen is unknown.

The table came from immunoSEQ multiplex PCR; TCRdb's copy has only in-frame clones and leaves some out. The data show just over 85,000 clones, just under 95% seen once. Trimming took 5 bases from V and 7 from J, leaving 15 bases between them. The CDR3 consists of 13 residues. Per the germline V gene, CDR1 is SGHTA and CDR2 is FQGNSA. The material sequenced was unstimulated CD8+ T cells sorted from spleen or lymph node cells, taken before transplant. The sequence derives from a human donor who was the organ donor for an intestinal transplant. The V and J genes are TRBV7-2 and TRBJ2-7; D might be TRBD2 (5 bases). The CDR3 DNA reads TGTGCCAGCAGCCCTCCGGGATTCTTGGAGCAGTACTTC. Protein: CASSPPGFLEQYF.